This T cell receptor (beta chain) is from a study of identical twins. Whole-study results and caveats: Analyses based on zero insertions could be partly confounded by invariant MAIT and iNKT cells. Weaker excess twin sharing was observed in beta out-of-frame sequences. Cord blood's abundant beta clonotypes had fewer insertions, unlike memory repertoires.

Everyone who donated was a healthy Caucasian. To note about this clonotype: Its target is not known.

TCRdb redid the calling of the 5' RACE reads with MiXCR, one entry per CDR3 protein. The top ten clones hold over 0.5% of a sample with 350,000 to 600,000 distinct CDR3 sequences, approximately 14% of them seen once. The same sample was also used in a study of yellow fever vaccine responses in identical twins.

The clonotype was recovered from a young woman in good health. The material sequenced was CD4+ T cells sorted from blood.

This CDR3 is CASITQSLGKRGGHEQFF. CDR3 DNA: TGTGCCAGCATAACCCAGTCGCTGGGCAAGCGGGGGGGCCATGAGCAGTTCTTC. The rearrangement uses TRBV28 and TRBJ2-1, with 10 positions matching TRBD2. V shed 7 bases, J shed 8 bases, and the junction held 20 bases outside the gene matches. Germline assignment: CDR1 MDHEN and CDR2 SYDVKM. The CDR3 is 18 residues long.